One sample yielded the 25 T cell receptor beta chains listed below, sequenced in a study of blood T cell repertoires in COVID-19. Clones were read by immunoSEQ multiplex PCR, and TCRdb kept only the in-frame ones, dropping some. The table shows around 200,000 clones, with 86% occurring only once. Sample: PBMCs or T cells enriched from blood (not recorded which). The source is a woman in her forties with acute COVID-19.

The rearrangement links TRBV5-6 to TRBJ1-6; 7 nucleotides align to TRBD1. The germline gives CDR1 SGHDT, CDR2 YYEEEE. The trim removed 5 bases at V and 2 bases at J, leaving 7 bases unmatched. The length of the CDR3 is 16 residues. The CDR3 loop is CASSTSGTAYNSPLHF. The CDR3 DNA is TGTGCCAGCAGTACCTCCGGGACAGCCTATAATTCACCCCTCCACTTT.

V usage is TRBV2 and J usage is TRBJ2-3, with a tentative D call TRBD1 (6 bases). V dropped 6 bases and J dropped 6 bases, with 10 bases sitting between them. This CDR3 comprises 12 residues. Germline CDR1 SNHLY, CDR2 FYNNEI. The CDR3 loop reads CASSQTGDTQYF. As DNA, the CDR3 is TGTGCCAGCAGCCAAACAGGGGATACGCAGTATTTT. Looking up the rest from reference TRBV2 and TRBJ2-3 gives the full variable domain: EPEVTQTPSHQVTQMGQEVILRCVPISNHLYFYWYRQILGQKVEFLVSFYNNEISEKSEIFDDQFSVERPDGSNFTLKIRSTKLEDSAMYFCASSQTGDTQYFGPGTRLTVL.

The count of this clone is one. The CDR3 is CASSLFRNTEAFF. CDR3 coding DNA: TGCGCCAGCAGCCTATTCAGGAACACTGAAGCTTTCTTT. This chain links TRBV4-1 with TRBJ1-1; no clear D. This CDR3 has 13 amino acids. Germline assignment: CDR1 MGHRA and CDR2 YSYEKL. V lost 4 bases and J 1 base, leaving 7 bases between the germline ends.

The gene calls are TRBV5-8 and TRBJ1-1; tentative D call: TRBD1 (5 bases). Trimming pared 6 bases from V and 6 bases from J, leaving 15 bases between. The CDR3 is 13 residues long. The germline V gene has CDR1 SGHTS and CDR2 YDEGEE. The CDR3 reads CASIGRRDAEAFF. In DNA form, the CDR3 reads TGTGCCAGCATCGGGAGAAGGGACGCTGAAGCTTTCTTT.

The V gene is TRBV10-1, the J gene TRBJ2-3; tentative D call: TRBD1 (5 bases). Germline V gene lookup returns CDR1 WNHNN and CDR2 SYGVQD (reference sequence). This CDR3 contains 12 residues. The V and J ends lost 3 bases and 6 bases respectively, with 7 bases between them. DNA for the CDR3: TGCGCCAGCAGTGATTGGGGCGATACGCAGTATTTT. Translated: CASSDWGDTQYF.

The chain is built from TRBV27 and TRBJ1-6; D unclear. Germline lookup yields CDR1 MNHEY and CDR2 SMNVEV (reference sequence). This CDR3 spans 16 amino acids. V was trimmed by 5 bases and J by 8 bases, leaving 19 bases between them. DNA of the CDR3: TGTGCCAGCAGTCTCGGGCCGAGGGATAGAGATTCACCCCTCCACTTT. Protein: CASSLGPRDRDSPLHF.

The J gene is TRBJ1-1, the V gene TRBV6-5; 7 bases map to TRBD1. Germline lookup yields CDR1 MNHEY and CDR2 SVGAGI. After removal of 5 bases from V and 6 bases from J, the junction contained 9 bases not matched to a gene. The CDR3 runs 14 residues. DNA for the CDR3: TGTGCCAGCAGTACAGGGGCCGCCGAACCTGAAGCTTTCTTT. Encoded protein: CASSTGAAEPEAFF.

This clone came up many times. This chain joins TRBV5-8 and TRBJ1-5; 7 bases align to TRBD1. The germline gives CDR1 SGHTS, CDR2 YDEGEE. This CDR3 is built from 15 residues. Trimming at V came to 2 bases and at J to 3 bases, leaving 5 bases not matched to a gene. The CDR3 DNA reads as TGTGCCAGCAGCTTTCCGGGACAGCTCAATCAGCCCCAGCATTTT. It is translated as CASSFPGQLNQPQHF.

This clone was observed a few times. Within the sample, other DNA sequences also encode this same CDR3. The rearrangement links TRBV5-1 to TRBJ2-7, with D uncertain. Trimming pared 0 bases from V and 1 base from J, leaving 8 bases between. The CDR3 contains 14 residues. The germline V gene has CDR1 SGHRS and CDR2 YFSETQ. The CDR3 nucleotides read TGCGCCAGCAGCTTGGATGGGCAGTCCTACGAGCAGTACGTC. It yields the protein CASSLDGQSYEQYV.

The genes are TRBV6-5 and TRBJ1-5; D might be TRBD1 (5 bases). There are 15 residues in the CDR3. The germline gives CDR1 MNHEY, CDR2 SVGAGI. Trimming removed 4 bases at V and 2 bases at J, with 12 bases between. Here the CDR3 DNA reads TGTGCCAGCAGTTCCCAGGGATCTGGCAATCAGCCCCAGCATTTT. It yields the protein CASSSQGSGNQPQHF.

The chain carries TRBV2 and TRBJ2-7; TRBD1 matches at 10 bases. Trimming cost V 6 bases and J 4 bases; bases outside gene matches: 6. CDR3 size: 14 residues. In germline, CDR1 is SNHLY, CDR2 FYNNEI. CDR3 in amino acids: CASSRDRGMYEQYF. The CDR3 DNA sequence: TGTGCCAGCAGCCGGGACAGGGGCATGTACGAGCAGTACTTC.

Regarding this clone: Other DNA sequences in this specimen translate into the identical CDR3. This chain connects TRBV5-1 to TRBJ1-1; D is unresolved. Germline V gene lookup returns CDR1 SGHRS and CDR2 YFSETQ. The CDR3 has 12 amino acids. Trimming took off 5 bases at V and 1 base at J, with 6 bases between the two ends. The CDR3 DNA follows: TGCGCCAGCAGAAGAGAGAACACTGAAGCTTTCTTT. It is translated as CASRRENTEAFF.

The V and J genes are TRBV12-3 or TRBV12-4 and TRBJ2-7; 7 nucleotides match TRBD1. V lost 4 bases, J lost 7 bases, and 7 bases stayed unmatched. The CDR3 totals 13 residues. The CDR3 nucleotides read TGTGCCAGCAGTTCCGCCGGGACAGAAGAGCAGTACTTC. This gives the protein CASSSAGTEEQYF.

The chain links TRBV7-8 to TRBJ1-2, with TRBD1 identical over 9 bases. This CDR3 spans 15 amino acids. V shed 3 bases, J shed 4 bases, and the junction held 6 bases outside the gene matches. Germline V lookup: CDR1 SGHVS, CDR2 FQNEAQ. Written as DNA, the CDR3 is TGTGCCAGCAGCTTGTGGACAGGGGAGGCCTATGGCTACACCTTC. It yields the protein CASSLWTGEAYGYTF.

This chain joins TRBV10-3 and TRBJ2-7, with TRBD1 matching 9 bases. The V and J ends lost 0 bases and 0 bases, in that order; junction bases with no gene match: 6. Germline CDR1 is ENHRY and CDR2 is SYGVKD. CDR3 length equals 17 residues. CDR3 sequence: CAISESSGTGFSYEQYF. CDR3 DNA: TGTGCCATCAGTGAGTCTTCCGGGACAGGGTTCTCCTACGAGCAGTACTTC.

This clone was detected only a few times. V is TRBV7-8 and J is TRBJ1-6, with 7 positions matching TRBD1. This CDR3 spans 15 amino acids. V was clipped by 1 base and J by 14 bases; unmatched bases: 11. The germline V gene encodes CDR1 SGHVS and CDR2 FQNEAQ. This CDR3 reads CASSLEGRPRGTLHF. The CDR3 bases are TGTGCCAGCAGCTTAGAAGGTCGCCCCAGGGGGACCCTCCACTTT.

V gene TRBV15 combines with J gene TRBJ2-3, with D maybe TRBD2 (6 bases). This CDR3 has 13 residues. With 5 bases removed from V and 2 bases from J, the gap between germline ends came to 8 bases. Germline CDR1 reads LNHNV; CDR2 reads YYDKDF (reference sequence). In nucleotides, the CDR3 is TGTGCCACCAGCGGGGGGTTCACAGATACGCAGTATTTT. It yields the protein CATSGGFTDTQYF.

This rearrangement joins TRBV18 to TRBJ1-1; unclear D gene. The CDR3 totals 13 residues. The V and J ends lost 6 bases and 6 bases respectively, with 14 bases between them. Germline V lookup: CDR1 KGHSH, CDR2 LQKENI. As DNA, the CDR3 is TGTGCCAGCTCCCGAGGCAGTGAATCTGAAGCTTTCTTT. Its translation: CASSRGSESEAFF. The complete variable domain, with remaining parts taken from reference TRBV18 and TRBJ1-1, reads NAGVMQNPRHLVRRRGQEARLRCSPMKGHSHVYWYRQLPEEGLKFMVYLQKENIIDESGMPKERFSAEFPKEGPSILRIQQVVRGDSAAYFCASSRGSESEAFFGQGTRLTVV.

This clone was recorded only once. This rearrangement joins TRBV19 to TRBJ1-2, with 7 bases fitting TRBD1. V lost 5 bases to trimming and J lost 6 bases; unmatched junction nucleotides: 9. CDR1 and CDR2 (germline): LNHDA, SQIVND (reference sequence). The CDR3 has 14 residues. The CDR3 region is CASSPNRGTNGYTF. In nucleotides, the CDR3 is TGTGCCAGTAGTCCCAACAGGGGAACAAATGGCTACACCTTC.

CDR3 coding DNA: TGTGCCAGCAGCCGCGAACAGGGATTTGATCAGCCCCAGCATTTT. Protein: CASSREQGFDQPQHF. The J gene is TRBJ1-5, the V gene TRBV7-8; a weak D match, TRBD1 (6 bases). The CDR3 is made up of 15 amino acids. V dropped 5 bases and J dropped 5 bases, with 16 bases sitting between them. Germline assignment: CDR1 SGHVS and CDR2 FQNEAQ.

The chain employs TRBV18 and TRBJ2-7, with TRBD1 matching over 7 bases. CDR1 is KGHSH and CDR2 is LQKENI in the germline V gene. CDR3 size: 16 residues. With 4 bases clipped from V and 0 bases from J, the junction kept 9 bases outside the gene matches. CDR3 residues: CASSRNPGQNSYEQYF. The CDR3 nucleotides are TGTGCCAGCTCACGGAATCCGGGACAGAACTCCTACGAGCAGTACTTC.

The chain has TRBV4-3 and TRBJ2-1, with 9 bases fitting TRBD2. V lost 0 bases, J lost 6 bases, and 9 bases stayed unmatched. This CDR3 is 17 amino acids long. Germline values: CDR1 LGHNA, CDR2 YSLEER. The CDR3 region has the DNA TGCGCCAGCAGCCAAGATTTGAGGCGGGGGGGCTTCAATGAGCAGTTCTTC. It encodes CASSQDLRRGGFNEQFF.

This clone was observed a single time. The chain couples TRBV3-1 (or the pseudogene TRBV3-2) to TRBJ1-1; unclear D gene. Trimming cost V 1 base and J 4 bases, with 10 bases left between them. The CDR3 spans 14 residues. In germline, CDR1 is LGHDT, CDR2 YNNKEL (reference sequence). CDR3 protein: CASSQGRAGTEAFF. As DNA, the CDR3 is TGTGCCAGCAGCCAAGGTAGGGCGGGCACTGAAGCTTTCTTT.

The rearrangement uses TRBV29-1 and TRBJ1-1; perhaps TRBD1 as D (6 bases). CDR3 length: 12 amino acids. The V gene lost 6 bases and the J gene lost 7 bases, with 15 bases spanning the gap. The germline gives CDR1 SQVTM, CDR2 ANQGSEA. The CDR3 DNA reads TGCAGCGTCACGACGCGGACAGATGAAGCTTTCTTT. This gives the protein CSVTTRTDEAFF. The whole variable domain, remainder taken from reference TRBV29-1 and TRBJ1-1, is SAVISQKPSRDICQRGTSLTIQCQVDSQVTMMFWYRQQPGQSLTLIATANQGSEATYESGFVIDKFPISRPNLTFSTLTVSNMSPEDSSIYLCSVTTRTDEAFFGQGTRLTVV.

CDR3 nucleotide sequence: TGCGCCAGCAGGGAGGCTAGCGGGGGGCTTACCTACGAGCAGTACTTC. Translating gives CASREASGGLTYEQYF. This chain uses TRBV10-2 with TRBJ2-7, with 11 bases that match TRBD2. J was trimmed by 2 bases and V by 6 bases; bases with no gene match: 9. From germline, CDR1 is WSHSY and CDR2 SAAADI. The CDR3 runs 16 residues.